The 4 T cell receptor beta chains listed next were all sequenced from one sample in a study of cytomegalovirus exposure and HLA in healthy donors. Primers: 60 Vbeta forward and 13 Jbeta reverse. Only in-frame clones appear in the TCRdb table, and some are missing; sequencing was by immunoSEQ multiplex PCR. The sample records over 150,000 clones, approximately 73% being singletons. The sample taken for sequencing was PBMCs. The receptors were gathered from a man aged 45-65 years in good health and CMV-seronegative.

This rearrangement joins TRBV4-1 to TRBJ1-5, with a tentative D call TRBD1 (6 bases). The CDR3 runs 17 residues. V was trimmed by 4 bases and J by 4 bases, leaving 20 bases between them. From germline, CDR1 is MGHRA and CDR2 YSYEKL. The CDR3 loop reads CASSRTILRGGNQPQHF. In DNA, the CDR3 is TGCGCCAGCAGCCGAACTATCCTCAGGGGAGGGAATCAGCCCCAGCATTTT.

V usage is TRBV18 and J usage is TRBJ2-1; possible D gene TRBD1, 6 bases. V was shortened by 3 bases and J by 2 bases, with 20 bases between the two germline ends. CDR3 size: 18 residues. Germline values: CDR1 KGHSH, CDR2 LQKENI. The CDR3 loop is CASSPPLSQGFPYNEQFF. CDR3 coding DNA: TGTGCCAGCTCACCCCCTTTAAGCCAGGGGTTCCCCTACAATGAGCAGTTCTTC.

V and J are TRBV18 and TRBJ1-2; possibly TRBD1 for D (5 bases). The CDR3 has 15 amino acids. V lost 2 bases to trimming and J lost 0 bases, with 10 bases between them. Germline values: CDR1 KGHSH, CDR2 LQKENI. CDR3: CASSPGTEANYGYTF. Written as DNA, the CDR3 is TGTGCCAGCTCACCAGGGACTGAAGCTAACTATGGCTACACCTTC.

This chain uses TRBV28 with TRBJ1-3; D is possibly TRBD1 (6 bases). The germline V gene has CDR1 MDHEN and CDR2 SYDVKM. Trimming removed 4 bases at V and 4 bases at J, with 14 bases between. This CDR3 is 15 amino acids long. The CDR3 nucleotides read TGTGCCAGCAGTTCAAGACAGGTGAAAGGAAACACCATATATTTT. This gives the protein CASSSRQVKGNTIYF.